This T cell receptor beta chain is drawn from a study of T cell responses to AZD1222 COVID-19 vaccine. The method was immunoSEQ multiplex PCR; TCRdb's version includes in-frame clones alone and lacks a portion of them. The sample records roughly 100,000 clones, 90% being singletons. Whole-study results and caveats: Along spike, vaccine-associated CD4 TCRs were found throughout, with dominance at 160-218 and 743-854.

Comment on this clone: Its antigen is unidentified.

Trimming shortened V by 4 bases and J by 0 bases, and 6 bases separated the two germline ends. There are 12 residues in the CDR3. CDR1 is SQVTM and CDR2 is ANQGSEA in the germline V gene. The J gene is TRBJ1-1, the V gene TRBV29-1, with D uncertain. The sequencing used peripheral blood, collected on day 0 of AZD1222 vaccination. The TCR sequence derives from an adult in good health. The CDR3 sequence: CSVVGVNTEAFF. CDR3 bases: TGCAGCGTTGTTGGGGTGAACACTGAAGCTTTCTTT.